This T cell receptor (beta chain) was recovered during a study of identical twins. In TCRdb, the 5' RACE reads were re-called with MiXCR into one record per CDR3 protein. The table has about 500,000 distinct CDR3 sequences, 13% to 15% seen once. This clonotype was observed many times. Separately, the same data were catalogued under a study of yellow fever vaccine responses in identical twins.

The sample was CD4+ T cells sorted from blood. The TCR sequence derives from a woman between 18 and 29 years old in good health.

CDR3 nucleotide sequence: TGCGCCAGCAGCCCCACGGGACAGGGGAACTACGAGCAGTACTTC. As protein: CASSPTGQGNYEQYF. This sequence joins TRBV5-1 and TRBJ2-7; TRBD1 aligns across 10 bases. V shed 4 bases, J shed 3 bases, and the junction held 7 bases outside the gene matches. The CDR3 is 15 residues long. Germline V gene sequence: CDR1 SGHRS, CDR2 YFSETQ.